The entry that follows covers one T cell receptor (beta chain) sequence. The CDR3 spans 10 residues. Trimming shortened V by 9 bases and J by 7 bases, and 9 bases separated the two germline ends. Germline values: CDR1 MNHNY, CDR2 SVGAGI (reference sequence). This entry is derived from a study of blood T cell repertoires in COVID-19. Overall study: The origin of the acute and convalescent COVID-19 samples was the United States, Italy and Spain.

The data were produced by immunoSEQ multiplex PCR, yet TCRdb's version contains in-frame clones alone and is incomplete. The sample lists roughly 140,000 clones; 84% were seen once. The sample was peripheral blood. The chain employs TRBV6-6 and TRBJ1-1; D remains unclear. The clonotype was recovered from a woman in her 50s in a cohort sampled during active or convalescent COVID-19. Here the CDR3 reads CASRRDEAFF. DNA of the CDR3: TGTGCCAGTAGGAGGGATGAAGCTTTCTTT.